These T cell receptor beta chains were read from a single sample in a study of T cell responses to AZD1222 COVID-19 vaccine. Libraries were prepared by immunoSEQ multiplex PCR; TCRdb keeps only in-frame clonotypes and omits some of them. The sample holds about 150,000 clones, roughly 92% seen once. Sample: peripheral blood, taken on day 0 of AZD1222 vaccination. The receptor source for this set is an adult in good health. Both conserved end residues are part of each CDR3. A D gene is named only where the DNA matches it firmly. Clone size is stated in some rows and not others, as once, few, many or a class when expanded.

D	size	V	J	CDR3	DNA
TRBD1	once	TRBV25-1	TRBJ1-4	CASSELDRGYEKLFF	TGTGCCAGCAGTGAATTGGACAGGGGATATGAAAAACTGTTTTTT
NA	NA	TRBV4-3	TRBJ2-1	CASSQGSGLGDEQFF	TGCGCCAGCAGCCAAGGGTCGGGACTTGGTGATGAGCAGTTCTTC
NA	NA	TRBV15	TRBJ2-1	CATSSPLRGGGYNEQFF	TGTGCCACCAGCAGCCCCTTGCGAGGGGGAGGGTACAATGAGCAGTTCTTC
NA	NA	TRBV27	TRBJ1-1	CASSLMGALATEAFF	TGTGCCAGCAGTTTAATGGGGGCACTAGCTACTGAAGCTTTCTTT
TRBD2	NA	TRBV7-9	TRBJ2-3	CASSLGGLSSRGSTDTQYF	TGTGCCAGCAGCTTAGGGGGACTATCCAGCCGGGGGAGCACAGATACGCAGTATTTT
TRBD2	NA	TRBV13	TRBJ2-5	CASSYGLAGAETQYF	TGTGCCAGCAGCTACGGACTAGCGGGAGCAGAGACCCAGTACTTC
NA	NA	TRBV19	TRBJ2-7	CASGQGPTYEQYF	TGTGCCAGCGGGCAGGGGCCGACCTACGAGCAGTACTTC
NA	NA	TRBV6-6	TRBJ1-4	CASSYSPGGGNEKLFF	TGTGCCAGCAGTTACTCACCCGGTGGGGGAAATGAAAAACTGTTTTTT
TRBD1	NA	TRBV19	TRBJ1-5	CASRGPGQGYQPQHF	TGTGCCAGTAGGGGACCGGGACAGGGATATCAGCCCCAGCATTTT
TRBD2	NA	TRBV10-3	TRBJ2-7	CAISPGTSDTGEQYF	TGTGCCATCAGCCCCGGGACTAGCGATACGGGCGAGCAGTACTTC
NA	NA	TRBV9	TRBJ1-2	CASSDPTLYGYTF	TGTGCCAGCAGCGACCCGACCCTATATGGCTACACCTTC
TRBD1	once	TRBV7-2	TRBJ2-3	CASSSAWDRGGDTQYF	TGTGCCAGCAGCTCCGCCTGGGACAGGGGTGGCGATACGCAGTATTTT
NA	NA	TRBV5-4	TRBJ2-2	CASSDRGLRDENTGELFF	TGTGCCAGCAGTGATCGAGGACTAAGGGACGAGAACACCGGGGAGCTGTTTTTT
TRBD1	NA	TRBV28	TRBJ2-2	CASSRRQGRTGELFF	TGTGCCAGCAGCCGGAGACAGGGGAGGACCGGGGAGCTGTTTTTT
NA	NA	TRBV4-1	TRBJ2-2	CASSQGEGNTGELFF	TGCGCCAGCAGCCAAGGCGAAGGGAACACCGGGGAGCTGTTTTTT
TRBD1	NA	TRBV11-1	TRBJ1-1	CASSPRTGGSTEAFF	TGTGCCAGCAGTCCTAGGACAGGGGGCAGCACTGAAGCTTTCTTT
NA	NA	TRBV19	TRBJ1-5	CASSTQTNQPQHF	TGTGCCAGTAGTACCCAGACTAATCAGCCCCAGCATTTT
TRBD2	NA	TRBV6-1	TRBJ2-1	CASSEGLAGNNEQFF	TGTGCCAGCAGTGAGGGTTTAGCGGGGAACAATGAGCAGTTCTTC
TRBD1	NA	TRBV28	TRBJ2-7	CASSFTGESHEQYF	TGTGCCAGCAGTTTCACAGGGGAATCCCACGAGCAGTACTTC
NA	NA	TRBV6-5	TRBJ2-3	CASSYLASHSGDTQYF	TGTGCCAGCAGTTACTTGGCTAGCCACTCCGGGGATACGCAGTATTTT
TRBD1	NA	TRBV28	TRBJ1-1	CASSLLIGGLGTEAFF	TGTGCCAGCAGTTTATTGATAGGGGGCCTTGGCACTGAAGCTTTCTTT
TRBD1	few	TRBV7-2	TRBJ1-5	CASSPGQGSQPQHF	TGTGCCAGCAGCCCAGGACAGGGAAGCCAGCCCCAGCATTTT
TRBD2	NA	TRBV7-9	TRBJ2-3	CASSAPRAGVTDTQYF	TGTGCCAGCAGCGCCCCGCGGGCGGGGGTCACAGATACGCAGTATTTT
TRBD2	NA	TRBV4-1	TRBJ2-1	CASSQETSGIKNEQFF	TGCGCCAGCAGCCAAGAAACTAGCGGGATCAAAAATGAGCAGTTCTTC
TRBD2	NA	TRBV7-2	TRBJ2-5	CASSLGLAGILQETQYF	TGTGCCAGCAGCCTTGGACTAGCGGGCATACTACAAGAGACCCAGTACTTC
TRBD1	NA	TRBV3-1/TRBV3-2	TRBJ1-6	CASSQPGQGIHNSPLHF	TGTGCCAGCAGCCAACCGGGACAGGGGATTCATAATTCACCCCTCCACTTT
NA	NA	TRBV13	TRBJ2-1	CASSQAGLEQFF	TGTGCCAGCAGCCAAGCGGGCCTAGAGCAGTTCTTC
NA	NA	TRBV28	TRBJ2-1	CASSSRDRGQFF	TGTGCCAGCAGTTCCCGGGACCGCGGGCAGTTCTTC
NA	NA	TRBV10-3	TRBJ1-2	CAISVTGRSPNYGYTF	TGTGCCATCAGTGTAACCGGGAGAAGTCCTAACTATGGCTACACCTTC
TRBD1	NA	TRBV5-1	TRBJ2-5	CASSADRGQTQYF	TGCGCCAGCAGCGCGGACAGGGGACAGACCCAGTACTTC
NA	NA	TRBV5-4	TRBJ2-7	CASSPGGSGMVSNEQYF	TGTGCCAGCAGCCCAGGGGGTAGCGGGATGGTTAGCAACGAGCAGTACTTC
NA	NA	TRBV18	TRBJ1-1	CASSPRQHRGTEAFF	TGTGCCAGCTCACCCCGACAGCATCGCGGGACTGAAGCTTTCTTT
NA	NA	TRBV7-9	TRBJ1-2	CASSFALGVHYGYTF	TGTGCCAGCAGCTTTGCACTCGGGGTTCACTATGGCTACACCTTC
NA	NA	TRBV5-1	TRBJ1-5	CASSSEGDSNQPQHF	TGCGCCAGCAGCTCCGAGGGGGATAGCAATCAGCCCCAGCATTTT
NA	NA	TRBV7-2	TRBJ1-6	CASSLGWQGSSYNSPLHF	TGTGCCAGCAGCTTAGGATGGCAGGGGAGCTCCTATAATTCACCCCTCCACTTT
TRBD1	NA	TRBV6-2/TRBV6-3	TRBJ1-6	CASSPTRTGASSPLHF	TGTGCCAGCAGTCCCACCCGGACAGGGGCCTCTTCACCCCTCCACTTT
NA	NA	TRBV30	TRBJ2-2	CAWSVRAGELFF	TGTGCCTGGAGTGTACGGGCCGGGGAGCTGTTTTTT